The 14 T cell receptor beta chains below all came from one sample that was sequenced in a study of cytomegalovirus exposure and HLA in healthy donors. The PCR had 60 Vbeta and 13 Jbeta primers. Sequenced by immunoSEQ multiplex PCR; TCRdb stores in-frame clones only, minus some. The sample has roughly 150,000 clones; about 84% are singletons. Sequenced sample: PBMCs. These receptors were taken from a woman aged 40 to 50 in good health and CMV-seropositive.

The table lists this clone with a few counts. CDR3 in DNA: TGTGCCAGTAGTGGTAGCGCGATTGGTACCCAGTACTTC. This codes for CASSGSAIGTQYF. The chain links TRBV19 to TRBJ2-5; the D gene is possibly TRBD2 (5 bases). V gave up 5 bases and J gave up 8 bases, with 15 bases separating them. The CDR3 totals 13 residues. The germline V gene encodes CDR1 LNHDA and CDR2 SQIVND (reference sequence). The variable domain in full, completed from reference TRBV19 and TRBJ2-5, reads DGGITQSPKYLFRKEGQNVTLSCEQNLNHDAMYWYRQDPGQGLRLIYYSQIVNDFQKGDIAEGYSVSREKKESFPLTVTSAQKNPTAFYLCASSGSAIGTQYFGPGTRLLVL.

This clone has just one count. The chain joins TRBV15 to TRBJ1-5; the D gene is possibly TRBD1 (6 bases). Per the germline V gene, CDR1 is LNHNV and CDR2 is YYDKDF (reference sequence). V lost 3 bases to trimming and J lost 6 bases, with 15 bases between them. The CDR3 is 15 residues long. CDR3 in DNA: TGTGCCACCAGCAGCCACCCGGGACAACTTCAGCCCCAGCATTTT. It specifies CATSSHPGQLQPQHF.

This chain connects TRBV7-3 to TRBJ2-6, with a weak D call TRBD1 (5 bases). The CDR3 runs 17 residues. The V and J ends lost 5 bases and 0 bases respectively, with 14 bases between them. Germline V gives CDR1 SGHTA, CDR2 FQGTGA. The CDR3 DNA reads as TGTGCCAGCAGCCGACAGAGAGCTGCCTCTGGGGCCAACGTCCTGACTTTC. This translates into CASSRQRAASGANVLTF. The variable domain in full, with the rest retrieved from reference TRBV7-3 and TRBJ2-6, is GAGVSQTPSNKVTEKGKYVELRCDPISGHTALYWYRQSLGQGPEFLIYFQGTGAADDSGLPNDRFFAVRPEGSVSTLKIQRTERGDSAVYLCASSRQRAASGANVLTFGAGSRLTVL.

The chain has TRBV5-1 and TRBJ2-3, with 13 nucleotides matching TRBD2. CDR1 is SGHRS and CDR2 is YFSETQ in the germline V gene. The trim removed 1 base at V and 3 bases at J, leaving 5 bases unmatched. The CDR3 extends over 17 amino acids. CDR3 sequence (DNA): TGCGCCAGCAGCTTGACTAGCGGGAGGGCTAGGACAGATACGCAGTATTTT. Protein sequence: CASSLTSGRARTDTQYF.

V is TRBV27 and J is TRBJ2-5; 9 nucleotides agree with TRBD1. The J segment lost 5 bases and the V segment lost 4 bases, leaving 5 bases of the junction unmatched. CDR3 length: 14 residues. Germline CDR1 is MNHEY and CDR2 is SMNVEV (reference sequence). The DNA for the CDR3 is TGTGCCAGCAGTTCTGGGACAGGGTTGGAGACCCAGTACTTC. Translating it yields CASSSGTGLETQYF.

Written as DNA, the CDR3 is TGTGCCAGCAGGGTCCTACGGGAGGAGGGCACAGATACGCAGTATTTT. This sequence encodes CASRVLREEGTDTQYF. This sequence joins TRBV28 and TRBJ2-3; 7 positions agree with TRBD2. Germline trimming cut 6 bases from V and 1 base from J; bases unmatched to any gene: 10. The germline V gene encodes CDR1 MDHEN and CDR2 SYDVKM. The CDR3 extends over 16 amino acids.

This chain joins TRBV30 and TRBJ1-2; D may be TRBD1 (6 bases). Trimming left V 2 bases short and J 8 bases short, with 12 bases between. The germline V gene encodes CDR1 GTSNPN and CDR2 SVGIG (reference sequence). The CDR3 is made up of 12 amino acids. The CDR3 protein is CAWSSNRVGYTF. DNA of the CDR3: TGTGCCTGGAGTTCGAACAGGGTGGGCTACACCTTC.

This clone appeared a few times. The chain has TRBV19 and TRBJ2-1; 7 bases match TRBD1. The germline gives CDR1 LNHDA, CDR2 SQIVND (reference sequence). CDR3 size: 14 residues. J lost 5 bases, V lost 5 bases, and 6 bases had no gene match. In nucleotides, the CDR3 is TGTGCCAGTAGTCACCGAGGGGGCCACAATGAGCAGTTCTTC. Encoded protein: CASSHRGGHNEQFF.

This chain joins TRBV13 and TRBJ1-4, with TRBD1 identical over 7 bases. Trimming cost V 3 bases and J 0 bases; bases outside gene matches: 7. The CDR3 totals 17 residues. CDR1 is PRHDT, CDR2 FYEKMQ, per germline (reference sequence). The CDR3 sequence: CASSFFGTDATNEKLFF. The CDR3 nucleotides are TGTGCCAGCAGCTTTTTCGGGACAGATGCAACTAATGAAAAACTGTTTTTT. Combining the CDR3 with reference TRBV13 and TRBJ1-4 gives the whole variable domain AAGVIQSPRHLIKEKRETATLKCYPIPRHDTVYWYQQGPGQDPQFLISFYEKMQSDKGSIPDRFSAQQFSDYHSELNMSSLELGDSALYFCASSFFGTDATNEKLFFGSGTQLSVL.

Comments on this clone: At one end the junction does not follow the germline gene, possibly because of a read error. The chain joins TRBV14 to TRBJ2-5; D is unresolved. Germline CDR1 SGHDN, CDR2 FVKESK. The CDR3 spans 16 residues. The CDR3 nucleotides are TGTGCCAGCAGCCCCCTTGGTTCTAATCGCGGAGAGGCCCAGTACTTC. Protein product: CASSPLGSNRGEAQYF.

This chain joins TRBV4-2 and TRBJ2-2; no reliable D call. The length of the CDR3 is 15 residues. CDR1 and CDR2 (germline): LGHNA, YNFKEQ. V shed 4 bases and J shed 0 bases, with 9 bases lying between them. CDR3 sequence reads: CASSRGATNTGELFF. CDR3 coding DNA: TGTGCCAGCAGCCGAGGTGCTACGAACACCGGGGAGCTGTTTTTT.

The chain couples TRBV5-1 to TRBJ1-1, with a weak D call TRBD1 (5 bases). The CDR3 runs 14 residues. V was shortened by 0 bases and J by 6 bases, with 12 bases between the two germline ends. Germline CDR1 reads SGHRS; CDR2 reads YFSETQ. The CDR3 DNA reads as TGCGCCAGCAGCTTGGGGCCCCCGGGGGCTGAAGCTTTCTTT. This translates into CASSLGPPGAEAFF.

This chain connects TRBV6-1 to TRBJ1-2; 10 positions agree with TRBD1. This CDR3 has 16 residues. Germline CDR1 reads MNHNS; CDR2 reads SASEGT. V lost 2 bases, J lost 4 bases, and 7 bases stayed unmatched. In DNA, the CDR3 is TGTGCCAGCAGTGAATGGGGACAGGGGACTATCTATGGCTACACCTTC. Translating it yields CASSEWGQGTIYGYTF.

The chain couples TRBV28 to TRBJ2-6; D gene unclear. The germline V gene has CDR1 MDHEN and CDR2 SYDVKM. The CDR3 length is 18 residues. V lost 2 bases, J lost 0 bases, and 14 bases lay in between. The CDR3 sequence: CASSLSPRRSSGANVLTF. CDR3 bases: TGTGCCAGCAGTTTAAGTCCGCGGAGATCCTCTGGGGCCAACGTCCTGACTTTC. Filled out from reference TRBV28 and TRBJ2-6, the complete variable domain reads DVKVTQSSRYLVKRTGEKVFLECVQDMDHENMFWYRQDPGLGLRLIYFSYDVKMKEKGDIPEGYSVSREKKERFSLILESASTNQTSMYLCASSLSPRRSSGANVLTFGAGSRLTVL.